The 31 T cell receptor beta chains below all came from one sample that was sequenced in a study of early T cells in non-severe SARS-CoV-2 infection. TCRdb re-called the 5' RACE reads with MiXCR, one entry per CDR3 protein. Of around 30,000 distinct CDR3 sequences in the sample, approximately 5.4% were seen once. Material for sequencing was whole blood. The source is an adult who was a healthcare worker with PCR-confirmed SARS-CoV-2 infection or an uninfected control (not recorded which).

Many counts were recorded for this clonotype. The chain couples TRBV5-1 to TRBJ1-2; no firm D call. Between the trimmed V and J ends, which lost 4 bases and 6 bases, there was a span of 19 bases. This CDR3 has 15 residues. Germline V gene sequence: CDR1 SGHRS, CDR2 YFSETQ. For the CDR3, the DNA is TGCGCCAGCAGCCCGAGCCCCCTCGTTCAGCATGGCTACACCTTC. Translated: CASSPSPLVQHGYTF.

This clonotype occurred many times. The rearrangement uses TRBV6-5 and TRBJ2-1; tentative D call: TRBD1 (6 bases). V was shortened by 6 bases and J by 8 bases, with 14 bases between the two germline ends. This CDR3 region has 13 residues. Germline-derived CDR1 and CDR2 are MNHEY and SVGAGI. The CDR3 nucleotides are TGTGCCAGCAGCCCCAGGGGCAGGGATGAGCAGTTCTTC. Translating it yields CASSPRGRDEQFF.

The table lists this clonotype with many counts. V is TRBV11-1 and J is TRBJ2-4, with D perhaps matching TRBD2 (6 bases). Between the trimmed V and J ends, which lost 3 bases and 8 bases, there was a span of 14 bases. The CDR3 covers 14 residues. CDR1 is SGHAT and CDR2 is FQDESV in the germline V gene (reference sequence). CDR3 amino acids: CASSFGRGGDIQYF. For the CDR3, the DNA is TGTGCCAGCAGCTTTGGGCGGGGAGGAGACATTCAGTACTTC.

The rearrangement links TRBV5-1 to TRBJ1-1; D gene uncertain. Trimming cost V 0 bases and J 11 bases, with 8 bases left between them. The CDR3 has 11 amino acids. Germline CDR1 reads SGHRS; CDR2 reads YFSETQ. The CDR3 spells CASSLAGFAFF. The CDR3 region has the DNA TGCGCCAGCAGCTTGGCGGGATTCGCTTTCTTT.

This clonotype was counted many times. V is TRBV30 and J is TRBJ2-2; D gene unclear. CDR1 and CDR2 (germline): GTSNPN, SVGIG (reference sequence). The CDR3 covers 13 residues. V dropped 2 bases and J dropped 4 bases, with 8 bases sitting between them. The CDR3: CAWSRLGTGELFF. As DNA, the CDR3 is TGTGCCTGGAGTAGGCTGGGCACCGGGGAGCTGTTTTTT.

The gene calls are TRBV27 and TRBJ2-2; either TRBD1 or TRBD2 may supply D (5 bases each). This CDR3 spans 15 amino acids. Looked up from germline, CDR1 is MNHEY and CDR2 is SMNVEV (reference sequence). The V and J ends lost 6 bases and 1 base respectively, with 12 bases between them. The CDR3 protein is CASSFGTVNTGELFF. Written as DNA, the CDR3 is TGTGCCAGCAGCTTCGGGACCGTGAACACCGGGGAGCTGTTTTTT.

This chain joins TRBV6-6 and TRBJ2-7, with D possibly being TRBD2 (5 bases). Trimming took off 6 bases at V and 3 bases at J, with 12 bases between the two ends. Germline CDR1 MNHNY, CDR2 SVGAGI (reference sequence). The CDR3 covers 13 residues. This CDR3 is CASRYGSGYEQYF. The CDR3 nucleotides are TGTGCCAGCAGGTATGGGAGTGGCTACGAGCAGTACTTC.

The chain employs TRBV19 and TRBJ2-2, with TRBD1 identical over 7 bases. Germline V CDR1 and CDR2: LNHDA, SQIVND (reference sequence). The CDR3 consists of 15 residues. Germline trimming cut 3 bases from V and 5 bases from J; bases unmatched to any gene: 6. CDR3 coding DNA: TGTGCCAGTAGTATTTATGGCAGGGGGACCGGGGAGCTGTTTTTT. It is translated as CASSIYGRGTGELFF.

This clonotype occurred many times. V and J are TRBV7-9 and TRBJ2-1, with D tentatively TRBD2 (6 bases). Germline V gene lookup returns CDR1 SEHNR and CDR2 FQNEAQ (reference sequence). This CDR3 comprises 13 residues. The V gene lost 4 bases and the J gene lost 8 bases, with 12 bases spanning the gap. DNA for the CDR3: TGTGCCAGCAGCTCCGCGGGGCGGCATGAGCAGTTCTTC. Protein sequence: CASSSAGRHEQFF.

To note about this clonotype: This may arise from a read error, as a much more abundant clone is one base away. The chain couples TRBV29-1 to TRBJ2-3; D gene ambiguous. Per the germline V gene, CDR1 is SQVTM and CDR2 is ANQGSEA. Trimming took 1 base from V and 5 from J, leaving 7 bases between them. The CDR3 is 12 amino acids. CDR3: CSVEAGIDTQYF. In nucleotides, the CDR3 is TGCAGCGTTGAAGCGGGCATAGATACGCAGTATTTT.

This clonotype has a count of ten or more. V and J are TRBV2 and TRBJ1-5; 9 nucleotides align to TRBD1. The CDR3 has 18 residues. CDR1 and CDR2 (germline): SNHLY, FYNNEI. Losses at the gene ends were 6 bases for V and 5 bases for J; bases not matched to a gene: 17. The CDR3 DNA reads as TGTGCCAGCAGCCCGACACAGGGGGCCAATGTTGCTCATCAGCCCCAGCATTTT. Translation gives CASSPTQGANVAHQPQHF.

Ten or more counts support this clonotype. The V gene is TRBV18, the J gene TRBJ1-6; tentative D call: TRBD1 (5 bases). The length of the CDR3 is 14 residues. Trimming pared 6 bases from V and 8 bases from J, leaving 14 bases between. The germline CDR1 and CDR2 sequences are KGHSH and LQKENI. CDR3 DNA sequence: TGTGCCAGCTCCCCAAAGGAGGGGCATTCACCCCTCCACTTT. Translation: CASSPKEGHSPLHF.

This clonotype was detected ten times or more. The V and J genes are TRBV20-1 and TRBJ2-3; the D is unclear. The V and J ends lost 3 bases and 2 bases respectively, with 6 bases between them. The CDR3 contains 12 residues. CDR1 and CDR2 (germline): DFQATT, SNEGSKA (reference sequence). The CDR3 DNA reads TGCAGTGCTAGTAGGGACACAGATACGCAGTATTTT. Encoded protein: CSASRDTDTQYF.

The chain combines TRBV15 with TRBJ2-6; D is undetermined. Germline CDR1 reads LNHNV; CDR2 reads YYDKDF (reference sequence). The CDR3 sequence is 15 residues long. Trimming removed 5 bases at V and 0 bases at J, with 8 bases between. The CDR3, as DNA: TGTGCCACCAGCTTATTGGGCTCTGGGGCCAACGTCCTGACTTTC. It encodes CATSLLGSGANVLTF.

The V gene is TRBV6-5, the J gene TRBJ2-6; D not resolved. Germline CDR1 and CDR2: MNHEY and SVGAGI. Between the trimmed V and J ends, which lost 6 bases and 0 bases, there was a span of 9 bases. This CDR3 comprises 15 residues. The CDR3 here is CASRRRASGANVLTF. The CDR3 DNA reads as TGTGCCAGCAGGCGGAGAGCCTCTGGGGCCAACGTCCTGACTTTC.

This clonotype was observed many times. The chain joins TRBV10-3 to TRBJ2-5; no clear D. V was pared by 3 bases and J by 2 bases, with 13 bases between. CDR3 length: 15 residues. Germline V gene sequence: CDR1 ENHRY, CDR2 SYGVKD. The CDR3 loop is CAISEFERAQETQYF. The CDR3 DNA sequence: TGTGCCATCAGTGAATTTGAGAGAGCACAAGAGACCCAGTACTTC.

This clonotype was seen only a few times. The chain uses TRBV6-6 and TRBJ2-1; tentatively, D is TRBD1 (5 bases). The CDR3 consists of 13 residues. The ends were cut back, 10 bases at V and 5 bases at J, with 15 bases in the middle. CDR1 is MNHNY and CDR2 is SVGAGI in the germline V gene (reference sequence). CDR3 DNA sequence: TGTGCCACCCACCAGGGTCTTCACAATGAGCAGTTCTTC. Amino acids: CATHQGLHNEQFF.

This rearrangement joins TRBV6-5 to TRBJ2-3, with D unresolved. This CDR3 has 14 amino acids. V lost 1 base and J 0 bases, leaving 5 bases between the germline ends. CDR1 and CDR2 (germline): MNHEY, SVGAGI. The CDR3 nucleotides are TGTGCCAGCAGTTACTGGCAGAGCACAGATACGCAGTATTTT. Translated, it gives CASSYWQSTDTQYF.

This clonotype appeared a single time. V usage is TRBV7-2 and J usage is TRBJ2-7; unclear D gene. Per the germline V gene, CDR1 is SGHTA and CDR2 is FQGNSA. This CDR3 has 14 residues. The ends were cut back, 3 bases at V and 2 bases at J, with 11 bases in the middle. The DNA for the CDR3 is TGTGCCAGCAGCTTTGTCACAGTTCCCTACGAGCAGTACTTC. Translation gives CASSFVTVPYEQYF. The whole variable domain, filled in from reference TRBV7-2 and TRBJ2-7, reads GAGVSQSPSNKVTEKGKDVELRCDPISGHTALYWYRQSLGQGLEFLIYFQGNSAPDKSGLPSDRFSAERTGGSVSTLTIQRTQQEDSAVYLCASSFVTVPYEQYFGPGTRLTVT.

In this sample, this clonotype turned up many times. V gene TRBV7-9 combines with J gene TRBJ2-7; TRBD1 matches 10 bases. This CDR3 region has 15 residues. Germline V gene lookup returns CDR1 SEHNR and CDR2 FQNEAQ (reference sequence). Trimming removed 5 bases from V and 4 bases from J; junction bases left unmatched: 8. CDR3 loop: CASSNPGQGIYEQYF. CDR3 coding DNA: TGTGCCAGCAGCAATCCGGGACAGGGGATTTACGAGCAGTACTTC. Variable domain in full (rest from reference TRBV7-9 and TRBJ2-7): DTGVSQNPRHKITKRGQNVTFRCDPISEHNRLYWYRQTLGQGPEFLTYFQNEAQLEKSRLLSDRFSAERPKGSFSTLEIQRTEQGDSAMYLCASSNPGQGIYEQYFGPGTRLTVT.

This clonotype was detected many times. V gene TRBV18 combines with J gene TRBJ2-7; TRBD1 or TRBD2 may be the D gene (5 bases each). Trimming pared 8 bases from V and 2 bases from J, leaving 10 bases between. CDR3 length: 12 residues. Germline V gives CDR1 KGHSH, CDR2 LQKENI. This chain's CDR3 is CASRGRAYEQYF. The CDR3 DNA reads TGTGCCAGCCGGGGCAGAGCCTACGAGCAGTACTTC.

This clonotype was counted at least ten times. For the CDR3, the DNA is TGTGCCAGCAGTGAAGCGAGGATAACCCACCGCGGTGAAGCTTTCTTT. Amino acids: CASSEARITHRGEAFF. The chain couples TRBV6-1 to TRBJ1-1; the D is unclear. V shed 0 bases and J shed 7 bases, with 18 bases lying between them. This CDR3 is 16 amino acids long. Germline V lookup: CDR1 MNHNS, CDR2 SASEGT.

On this clonotype itself: A much more abundant neighbour one base away suggests this may be a read error. The chain joins TRBV6-1 to TRBJ2-3; 8 nucleotides line up with TRBD1. CDR3 length: 16 amino acids. Germline V lookup: CDR1 MNHNS, CDR2 SASEGT. J was trimmed by 3 bases and V by 5 bases; bases with no gene match: 10. The CDR3 DNA reads TGTGCCAGCAGTTCGAAGCAGGGGGCCAGGACAGATACGCAGTATTTT. This encodes CASSSKQGARTDTQYF.

J is TRBJ2-1 and V is TRBV14; 10 bases are a match to TRBD2. The J segment lost 0 bases and the V segment lost 2 bases, leaving 4 bases of the junction unmatched. CDR1 is SGHDN, CDR2 FVKESK, per germline. The CDR3 sequence is 17 residues long. CDR3 residues: CASSQRTSGASYNEQFF. The CDR3 bases are TGTGCCAGCAGCCAACGGACTAGCGGAGCCTCCTACAATGAGCAGTTCTTC.

This clonotype was detected many times. The V call is TRBV3-1, the J call TRBJ1-4; no reliable D call. The V gene's germline CDR1 is LGHDT and CDR2 YNNKEL (reference sequence). Trimming shortened V by 0 bases and J by 8 bases, and 4 bases separated the two germline ends. The CDR3 spans 12 residues. CDR3 DNA: TGTGCCAGCAGCCAAGACGGAGAAAAACTGTTTTTT. Protein: CASSQDGEKLFF.

This clonotype was observed many times. V usage is TRBV24-1 and J usage is TRBJ2-1; D might be TRBD1 (6 bases). Germline assignment: CDR1 KGHDR and CDR2 SFDVKD. The germline V and J ends were trimmed by 8 bases and 7 bases, with 14 bases remaining between them. This CDR3 region has 13 residues. The CDR3: CATMDRWRNEQFF. The CDR3 DNA follows: TGTGCCACCATGGACAGATGGCGGAATGAGCAGTTCTTC.

V gene TRBV6-5 combines with J gene TRBJ2-1, with TRBD1 identical over 7 bases. V lost 5 bases and J lost 7; bases outside the gene matches: 8. The CDR3 spans 14 residues. Germline V gene data show CDR1 as MNHEY and CDR2 as SVGAGI. Here the CDR3 reads CASSVRQGRNEQFF. In nucleotides, the CDR3 is TGTGCCAGCAGTGTTAGACAGGGAAGGAATGAGCAGTTCTTC.

This chain uses TRBV11-2 with TRBJ2-2; the D gene is possibly TRBD2 (6 bases). The CDR3 has 13 amino acids. Germline assignment: CDR1 SGHAT and CDR2 FQNNGV. The ends were cut back, 3 bases at V and 6 bases at J, with 8 bases in the middle. CDR3 amino acids: CASSFTSPGELFF. As DNA, the CDR3 is TGTGCCAGCAGCTTTACTAGCCCCGGGGAGCTGTTTTTT.

CDR3 coding DNA: TGCAGCGTTGAAGCCTATGGGGCGGGGGAGACCCAGTACTTC. This sequence encodes CSVEAYGAGETQYF. The gene calls are TRBV29-1 and TRBJ2-5; maybe TRBD2 (6 bases). The CDR3 loop spans 14 amino acids. Germline CDR1 reads SQVTM; CDR2 reads ANQGSEA. Trimming pared 1 base from V and 5 bases from J, leaving 14 bases between.

This clonotype was detected many times. The gene calls are TRBV11-2 and TRBJ1-2, with TRBD1 as a possible D gene (5 bases). This CDR3 region has 15 residues. V was pared by 0 bases and J by 0 bases, with 8 bases between. CDR1 and CDR2 from the germline V gene are SGHAT and FQNNGV. The CDR3 loop reads CASSLDSGPNYGYTF. The CDR3 nucleotides are TGTGCCAGCAGCTTAGATTCAGGGCCTAACTATGGCTACACCTTC.

This clonotype was counted many times. The J gene is TRBJ1-1, the V gene TRBV5-1, with D possibly being TRBD1 (5 bases). Trimming took 4 bases from V and 5 from J, leaving 18 bases between them. The CDR3 is 15 amino acids. Germline lookup yields CDR1 SGHRS and CDR2 YFSETQ. The CDR3 coding sequence is TGCGCCAGCAGCCCCCGGGGCCGGCCTGAAACTGAAGCTTTCTTT. Protein product: CASSPRGRPETEAFF.